Listed below are T cell receptor beta chains from one sample, sequenced in a study of cytomegalovirus exposure and HLA in healthy donors. Some clones are missing from TCRdb's copy, which holds only in-frame ones; the method was immunoSEQ multiplex PCR. The sample carries about 190,000 clones, around 85% recorded once. The specimen was PBMCs. The receptors shown here come from a man aged 40-49 years in good health and CMV-seropositive. The CDR3 runs from the conserved cysteine through the conserved F or W. Each record gives: V gene, D gene, clone size, CDR3 length, J gene, CDR3 protein, CDR3 DNA. The D gene is left open where the match is weak. Not every row has a clone size; where given, it reads once, few, many or a size class.

TRBV6-5	.	.	13	TRBJ2-3	CASVSAGHGTQYF	TGTGCCAGCGTATCGGCGGGCCACGGGACGCAGTATTTT
TRBV4-3	TRBD2	.	15	TRBJ2-3	CASSQAASGGAAQYF	TGCGCCAGCAGCCAAGCGGCTAGCGGGGGGGCGGCGCAGTATTTT
TRBV7-9	.	few	16	TRBJ1-2	CASSTRKDAPLHGYTF	TGTGCCAGCAGCACTAGAAAGGACGCCCCTCTCCATGGCTACACCTTC
TRBV14	TRBD1	.	15	TRBJ2-7	CASSPKTGSLYEQYF	TGTGCCAGCAGCCCTAAGACAGGGAGCCTCTACGAGCAGTACTTC
TRBV27	.	.	14	TRBJ2-4	CASSFDNEKNIQYF	TGTGCCAGCAGTTTTGACAACGAGAAAAACATTCAGTACTTC
TRBV18	TRBD1	few	15	TRBJ2-5	CASSPRGSQGETQYF	TGTGCCAGCTCACCCCGGGGCTCACAGGGGGAGACCCAGTACTTC
TRBV5-4	TRBD1	.	14	TRBJ1-5	CASSLGGTDQPQHF	TGTGCCAGCAGTCTAGGTGGGACAGATCAGCCCCAGCATTTT
TRBV4-3	.	.	18	TRBJ2-7	CASSQDPRLGSGSYEQYF	TGCGCCAGCAGCCAAGATCCCCGCCTCGGGAGCGGGTCCTACGAGCAGTACTTC
TRBV7-6	.	few	13	TRBJ1-5	CASSLDFGQPQHF	TGTGCCAGCAGTCTTGACTTCGGTCAGCCCCAGCATTTT
TRBV9	TRBD2	.	16	TRBJ2-1	CASSVGVTGGANEQFF	TGTGCCAGCAGCGTAGGGGTAACGGGGGGGGCGAATGAGCAGTTCTTC
TRBV25-1	.	.	13	TRBJ1-2	CASSETGAYGYTF	TGTGCCAGCAGTGAAACTGGGGCCTATGGCTACACCTTC
TRBV7-3	TRBD1	.	17	TRBJ1-6	CASRPQGGTTLGTPLHF	TGTGCCAGCAGACCACAGGGGGGGACGACCTTGGGGACACCCCTCCACTTT
TRBV10-3	.	.	11	TRBJ2-7	CAIGVSYEQYF	TGTGCCATAGGGGTAAGCTACGAGCAGTACTTC
TRBV7-9	TRBD2	.	19	TRBJ2-7	CASSRSSGGASYFPYEQYF	TGTGCCAGCAGCCGTTCTAGCGGGGGGGCGTCTTACTTTCCCTACGAGCAGTACTTC
TRBV5-4	TRBD1	.	16	TRBJ1-1	CASSLRTGGMPTEAFF	TGTGCCAGCAGCCTAAGGACAGGGGGCATGCCAACTGAAGCTTTCTTT
TRBV14	.	.	13	TRBJ1-2	CASSQRANYGYTF	TGTGCCAGCAGCCAGAGGGCAAACTATGGCTACACCTTC
TRBV5-6	TRBD2	few	15	TRBJ2-1	CASSSELAGGWEQFF	TGTGCCAGCAGCTCTGAACTAGCGGGGGGTTGGGAGCAGTTCTTC
TRBV14	TRBD2	.	17	TRBJ2-5	CASSQDIGLVTGGAQYF	TGTGCCAGCAGCCAAGATATAGGACTAGTCACAGGCGGGGCCCAGTACTTC
TRBV11-1	TRBD2	.	16	TRBJ2-3	CASSEEGRGGTDTQYF	TGTGCCAGCAGCGAAGAAGGGCGGGGGGGTACAGATACGCAGTATTTT
TRBV4-1	.	once	14	TRBJ2-7	CASSQEVSEHEQYF	TGCGCCAGCAGCCAAGAAGTATCGGAGCACGAGCAGTACTTC
TRBV7-7	TRBD1	.	15	TRBJ2-1	CASSSGQGSYNEQFF	TGTGCTAGCAGCTCCGGACAGGGATCCTACAATGAGCAGTTCTTC
TRBV6-5	.	.	14	TRBJ2-1	CASSEDSSYNEQFF	TGTGCCAGCAGTGAGGACAGCAGCTACAATGAGCAGTTCTTC
TRBV25-1	.	.	13	TRBJ2-1	CASSELGEDEQFF	TGTGCCAGCAGTGAACTCGGTGAGGATGAGCAGTTCTTC
TRBV30	TRBD1	.	15	TRBJ1-6	CAWSTYGTGHSPLHF	TGTGCCTGGAGTACTTACGGGACAGGGCATTCACCCCTCCACTTT
TRBV4-1	TRBD1	.	15	TRBJ2-7	CASSNRDRGSYEQYF	TGCGCCAGCAGCAATCGGGACAGGGGTTCCTACGAGCAGTACTTC
TRBV5-4	.	once	12	TRBJ1-5	CASSLNNQPQHF	TGTGCCAGCAGCCTAAACAATCAGCCCCAGCATTTT
TRBV28	TRBD2	.	17	TRBJ2-1	CASSLISWRGGLGVEFF	TGTGCCAGCAGTTTGATTTCGTGGCGGGGGGGCCTAGGGGTGGAGTTCTTC
TRBV4-3	TRBD2	.	14	TRBJ2-1	CASSQRTSNNEQFF	TGCGCCAGCAGCCAGAGGACTAGCAACAATGAGCAGTTCTTC
TRBV27	.	.	17	TRBJ2-4	CASSQEGRWGAKNIQYF	TGTGCCAGCAGCCAGGAGGGACGATGGGGGGCCAAAAACATTCAGTACTTC
TRBV28	TRBD2	once	15	TRBJ2-2	CASSSRGGRRGELFF	TGTGCCAGCAGTTCCCGGGGGGGCCGTCGAGGGGAGCTGTTTTTT
TRBV19	TRBD2	.	14	TRBJ2-7	CASSPQRGRYEQYF	TGTGCCAGTAGTCCCCAGCGGGGCCGCTACGAGCAGTACTTC
TRBV10-3	TRBD2	once	15	TRBJ2-5	CAMGTSGGAAETQYF	TGTGCCATGGGGACTAGCGGGGGGGCCGCTGAGACCCAGTACTTC
TRBV5-6	TRBD2	.	16	TRBJ2-7	CASSFRASGGVYEQYF	TGTGCCAGCAGCTTTCGGGCTAGCGGGGGGGTCTACGAGCAGTACTTC
TRBV2	.	once	13	TRBJ1-2	CASSEETQRGYTF	TGTGCCAGCAGTGAAGAGACACAACGTGGCTACACCTTC
TRBV19	TRBD2	.	15	TRBJ2-5	CASSSSASGQETQYF	TGTGCCAGTAGTTCTAGCGCTAGCGGACAAGAGACCCAGTACTTC
TRBV19	.	.	15	TRBJ1-1	CASSATDTPNTEAFF	TGTGCCAGTAGTGCGACGGACACCCCGAACACTGAAGCTTTCTTT
TRBV10-3	.	few	13	TRBJ1-5	CAISAGGNQPQHF	TGTGCCATCAGTGCTGGGGGGAATCAGCCCCAGCATTTT
TRBV29-1	.	.	14	TRBJ2-2	CSVDPGANTGELFF	TGCAGCGTTGACCCGGGTGCGAACACCGGGGAGCTGTTTTTT
TRBV25-1	TRBD2	.	13	TRBJ2-7	CASSPGLAGEQYF	TGTGCCAGCAGCCCGGGACTAGCGGGCGAGCAGTACTTC
TRBV7-9	.	.	15	TRBJ1-1	CSSSLGLAMNTEAFF	TGTTCCAGCAGCTTAGGCCTCGCTATGAACACTGAAGCTTTCTTT
TRBV6-6	TRBD2	once	14	TRBJ2-7	CASRIAGKSYEQYF	TGTGCCAGCAGGATAGCGGGGAAATCCTACGAGCAGTACTTC
TRBV19	.	.	13	TRBJ2-7	CASSIPPHYEQYF	TGTGCCAGTAGTATTCCCCCCCACTACGAGCAGTACTTC
TRBV27	.	.	17	TRBJ2-7	CASSTLLGATSSYEQYF	TGTGCCAGCAGTACCCTTCTGGGGGCCACCAGCTCCTACGAGCAGTACTTC
TRBV5-1	TRBD2	.	17	TRBJ2-3	CASSSGVLGGDTDTQYF	TGCGCCAGCAGCTCTGGGGTCTTGGGGGGGGACACAGATACGCAGTATTTT
TRBV18	TRBD1	.	14	TRBJ1-6	CASSETGGNSPLHF	TGTGCCAGCTCAGAAACAGGGGGCAATTCACCCCTCCACTTT
TRBV9	TRBD2	.	17	TRBJ2-1	CASSVAGGRSSYNEQFF	TGTGCCAGCAGCGTAGCGGGGGGTCGTAGCTCCTACAATGAGCAGTTCTTC
TRBV5-1	.	.	17	TRBJ2-6	CASSIEPRGPGANVLTF	TGCGCCAGCAGCATCGAGCCTAGGGGCCCTGGGGCCAACGTCCTGACTTTC
TRBV5-4	TRBD1	.	16	TRBJ1-2	CASSPSTGAATISYTF	TGTGCCAGCAGCCCCTCGACAGGGGCCGCCACTATTAGCTACACCTTC
TRBV7-6	.	.	17	TRBJ1-5	CASSLVSGGTGNQPQHF	TGTGCCAGCAGCTTAGTGTCGGGGGGCACGGGGAATCAGCCCCAGCATTTT
TRBV19	TRBD1	.	16	TRBJ1-5	CASSPVQGTLPQPQHF	TGTGCCAGTAGTCCCGTACAGGGGACACTCCCTCAGCCCCAGCATTTT
TRBV9	TRBD1	.	13	TRBJ2-3	CASSKQGTDTQYF	TGTGCCAGCAGCAAACAGGGGACAGATACGCAGTATTTT
TRBV6-5	TRBD1	.	14	TRBJ2-7	CASRSGTGSIEQYF	TGTGCCAGCAGGTCCGGGACAGGGAGCATCGAGCAGTACTTC
TRBV9	.	once	15	TRBJ2-1	CASSVGRNPHNEQFF	TGTGCCAGCAGCGTAGGGAGAAACCCGCACAATGAGCAGTTCTTC